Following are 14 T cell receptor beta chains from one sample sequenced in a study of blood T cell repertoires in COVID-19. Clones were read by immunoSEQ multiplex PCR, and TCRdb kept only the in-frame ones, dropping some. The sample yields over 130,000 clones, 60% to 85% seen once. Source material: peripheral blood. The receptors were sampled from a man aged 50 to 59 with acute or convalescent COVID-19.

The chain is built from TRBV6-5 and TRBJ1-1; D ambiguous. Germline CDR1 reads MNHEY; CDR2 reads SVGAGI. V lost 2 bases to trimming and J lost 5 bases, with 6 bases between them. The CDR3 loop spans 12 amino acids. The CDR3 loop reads CASSYRETEAFF. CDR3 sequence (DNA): TGTGCCAGCAGTTACAGGGAGACTGAAGCTTTCTTT.

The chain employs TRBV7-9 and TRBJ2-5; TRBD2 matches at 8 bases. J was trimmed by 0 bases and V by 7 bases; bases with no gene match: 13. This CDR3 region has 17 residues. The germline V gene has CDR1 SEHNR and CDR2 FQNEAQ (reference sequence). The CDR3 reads CASTKLGVAGNQETQYF. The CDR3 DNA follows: TGTGCCAGCACCAAATTAGGAGTAGCGGGGAACCAAGAGACCCAGTACTTC. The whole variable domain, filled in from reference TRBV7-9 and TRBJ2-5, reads DTGVSQNPRHKITKRGQNVTFRCDPISEHNRLYWYRQTLGQGPEFLTYFQNEAQLEKSRLLSDRFSAERPKGSFSTLEIQRTEQGDSAMYLCASTKLGVAGNQETQYFGPGTRLLVL.

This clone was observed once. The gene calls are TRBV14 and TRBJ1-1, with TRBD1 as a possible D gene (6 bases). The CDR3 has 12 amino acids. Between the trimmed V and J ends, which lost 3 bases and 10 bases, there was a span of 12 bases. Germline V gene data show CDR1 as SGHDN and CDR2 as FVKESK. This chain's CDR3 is CASSQMGRGAFF. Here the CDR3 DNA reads TGTGCCAGCAGCCAGATGGGCAGGGGAGCTTTCTTT.

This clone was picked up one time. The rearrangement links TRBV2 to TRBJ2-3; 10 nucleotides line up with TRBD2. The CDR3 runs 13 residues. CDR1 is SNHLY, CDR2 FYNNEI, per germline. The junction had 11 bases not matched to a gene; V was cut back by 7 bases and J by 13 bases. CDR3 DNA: TGTGCCAGCAAAGGGTCTAGCGGGGGCAGGGAGTATTTT. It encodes CASKGSSGGREYF.

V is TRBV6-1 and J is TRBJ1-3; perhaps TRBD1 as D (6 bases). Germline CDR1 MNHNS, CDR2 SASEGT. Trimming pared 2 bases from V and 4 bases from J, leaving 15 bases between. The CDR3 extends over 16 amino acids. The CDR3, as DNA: TGTGCCAGCAGTGAATTTGGGGGGGCGATCGGAAACACCATATATTTT. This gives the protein CASSEFGGAIGNTIYF.

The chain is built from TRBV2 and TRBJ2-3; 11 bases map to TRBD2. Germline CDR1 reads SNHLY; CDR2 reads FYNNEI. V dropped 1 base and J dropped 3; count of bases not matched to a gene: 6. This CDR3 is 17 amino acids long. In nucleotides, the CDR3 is TGTGCCAGCAGTGAAGAGGTAGCGGGGGGGCCAACAGATACGCAGTATTTT. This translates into CASSEEVAGGPTDTQYF. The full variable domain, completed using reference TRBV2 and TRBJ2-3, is EPEVTQTPSHQVTQMGQEVILRCVPISNHLYFYWYRQILGQKVEFLVSFYNNEISEKSEIFDDQFSVERPDGSNFTLKIRSTKLEDSAMYFCASSEEVAGGPTDTQYFGPGTRLTVL.

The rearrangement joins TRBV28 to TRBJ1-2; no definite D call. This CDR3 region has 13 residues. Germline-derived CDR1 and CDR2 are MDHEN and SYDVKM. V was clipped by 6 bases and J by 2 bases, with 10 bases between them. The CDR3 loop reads CASSPTRNYGYTF. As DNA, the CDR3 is TGTGCCAGCAGCCCGACAAGGAACTATGGCTACACCTTC.

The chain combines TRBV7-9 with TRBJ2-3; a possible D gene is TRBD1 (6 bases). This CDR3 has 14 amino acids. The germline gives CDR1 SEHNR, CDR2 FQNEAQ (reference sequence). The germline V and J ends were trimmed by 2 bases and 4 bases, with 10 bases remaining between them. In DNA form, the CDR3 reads TGTGCCAGCAGCTTATTACAGGGAGCAGATACGCAGTATTTT. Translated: CASSLLQGADTQYF.

The DNA of the CDR3 is TGTGCCTGGAGGGGGACAGTCCAAGAGACCCAGTACTTC. Residues: CAWRGTVQETQYF. The rearrangement joins TRBV30 to TRBJ2-5; 7 bases are shared with TRBD1. The V segment lost 3 bases and the J segment 1 base; nucleotides outside the gene matches: 2. Germline V gene lookup returns CDR1 GTSNPN and CDR2 SVGIG (reference sequence). The length of the CDR3 is 13 residues.

The CDR3 region is CASSYSMAGNQPQHF. CDR3 sequence (DNA): TGTGCCAGCAGTTACTCGATGGCAGGGAATCAGCCCCAGCATTTT. The chain combines TRBV6-2 or TRBV6-3 with TRBJ1-5; D is possibly TRBD1 (5 bases). The V end lost 0 bases, the J end lost 4 bases, and 10 bases lay between the germline ends. CDR3 length: 15 residues. CDR1 is MNHEY, CDR2 SVGEGT, per germline.

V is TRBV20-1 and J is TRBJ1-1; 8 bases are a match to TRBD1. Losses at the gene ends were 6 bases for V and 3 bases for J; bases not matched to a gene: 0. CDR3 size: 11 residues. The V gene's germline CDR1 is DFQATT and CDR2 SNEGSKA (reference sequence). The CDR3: CSATGDTEAFF. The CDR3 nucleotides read TGCAGTGCGACAGGGGACACTGAAGCTTTCTTT.

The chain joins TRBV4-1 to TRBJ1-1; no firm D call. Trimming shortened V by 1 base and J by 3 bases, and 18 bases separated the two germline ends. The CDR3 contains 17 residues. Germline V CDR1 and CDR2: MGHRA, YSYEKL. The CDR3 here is CASSQGVAGPSDTEAFF. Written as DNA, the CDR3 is TGCGCCAGCAGCCAAGGAGTTGCGGGCCCCTCGGACACTGAAGCTTTCTTT.

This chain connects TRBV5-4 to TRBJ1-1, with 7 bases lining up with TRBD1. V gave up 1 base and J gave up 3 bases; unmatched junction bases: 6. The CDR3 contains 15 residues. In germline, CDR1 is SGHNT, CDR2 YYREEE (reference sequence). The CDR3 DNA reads TGTGCCAGCAGCTTGCCGACAGGGAGAGACACTGAAGCTTTCTTT. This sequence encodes CASSLPTGRDTEAFF.

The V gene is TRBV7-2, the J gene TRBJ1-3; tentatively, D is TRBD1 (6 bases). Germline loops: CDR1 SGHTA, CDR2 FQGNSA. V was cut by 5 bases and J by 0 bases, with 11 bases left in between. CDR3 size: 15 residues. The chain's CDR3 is CASSPGQNSGNTIYF. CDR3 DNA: TGTGCCAGCAGCCCCGGACAGAACTCTGGAAACACCATATATTTT.